What follows are 4 T cell receptor beta chains derived from one specimen sequenced in a study of T cells after yellow fever vaccination. One entry per CDR3 protein, called by TCRdb with MiXCR from the 5' RACE reads. The data show approximately 610,000 distinct CDR3 sequences, with about a sixth seen just once and roughly a sixth held by the top ten. Here the sequenced sample was PBMCs, taken roughly 5 days after the first yellow fever vaccination. These receptors originate from a man aged 18-30 years who received the YFV17D yellow fever vaccine.

This clonotype showed up just a few times. This chain joins TRBV7-2 and TRBJ1-2; D not resolved. Per germline, CDR1 SGHTA and CDR2 FQGNSA. Trimming stripped 5 bases from V and 7 bases from J, with 14 bases between. The CDR3 runs to 13 residues. The CDR3 sequence: CASSPDGSGGYTF. The CDR3 DNA follows: TGTGCCAGCAGCCCGGACGGGAGTGGTGGCTACACCTTC.

This clonotype has just a few counts. This sequence joins TRBV25-1 and TRBJ2-3, with TRBD1 matching 7 bases. The CDR3 has 15 residues. V trimming: 3 bases; J trimming: 1 base; junction bases outside the gene matches: 4. The germline CDR1 and CDR2 sequences are MGHDK and SYGVNS. In DNA, the CDR3 is TGTGCCAGCAGTGAGCTTACAGGGGGCACAGATACGCAGTATTTT. As protein: CASSELTGGTDTQYF.

This clonotype has a handful of counts. This sequence joins TRBV20-1 and TRBJ1-1; no clear D gene. The CDR3 contains 12 residues. Germline CDR1 reads DFQATT; CDR2 reads SNEGSKA (reference sequence). V lost 0 bases and J 6 bases, leaving 8 bases between the germline ends. The CDR3 nucleotides are TGCAGTGCTAGAGACTGGCTAGCTGAAGCTTTCTTT. This sequence encodes CSARDWLAEAFF.

This clonotype was detected a few times. The V call is TRBV19, the J call TRBJ2-1; 14 bases align to TRBD2. V was clipped by 6 bases and J by 8 bases; unmatched bases: 6. Germline V lookup: CDR1 LNHDA, CDR2 SQIVND (reference sequence). The length of the CDR3 is 15 residues. The CDR3 DNA reads as TGTGCCAGTAGGACCGGGACTAGCGGGGGTTATGAGCAGTTCTTC. Translation: CASRTGTSGGYEQFF. Drawing the rest from reference TRBV19 and TRBJ2-1, the complete variable domain is DGGITQSPKYLFRKEGQNVTLSCEQNLNHDAMYWYRQDPGQGLRLIYYSQIVNDFQKGDIAEGYSVSREKKESFPLTVTSAQKNPTAFYLCASRTGTSGGYEQFFGPGTRLTVL.